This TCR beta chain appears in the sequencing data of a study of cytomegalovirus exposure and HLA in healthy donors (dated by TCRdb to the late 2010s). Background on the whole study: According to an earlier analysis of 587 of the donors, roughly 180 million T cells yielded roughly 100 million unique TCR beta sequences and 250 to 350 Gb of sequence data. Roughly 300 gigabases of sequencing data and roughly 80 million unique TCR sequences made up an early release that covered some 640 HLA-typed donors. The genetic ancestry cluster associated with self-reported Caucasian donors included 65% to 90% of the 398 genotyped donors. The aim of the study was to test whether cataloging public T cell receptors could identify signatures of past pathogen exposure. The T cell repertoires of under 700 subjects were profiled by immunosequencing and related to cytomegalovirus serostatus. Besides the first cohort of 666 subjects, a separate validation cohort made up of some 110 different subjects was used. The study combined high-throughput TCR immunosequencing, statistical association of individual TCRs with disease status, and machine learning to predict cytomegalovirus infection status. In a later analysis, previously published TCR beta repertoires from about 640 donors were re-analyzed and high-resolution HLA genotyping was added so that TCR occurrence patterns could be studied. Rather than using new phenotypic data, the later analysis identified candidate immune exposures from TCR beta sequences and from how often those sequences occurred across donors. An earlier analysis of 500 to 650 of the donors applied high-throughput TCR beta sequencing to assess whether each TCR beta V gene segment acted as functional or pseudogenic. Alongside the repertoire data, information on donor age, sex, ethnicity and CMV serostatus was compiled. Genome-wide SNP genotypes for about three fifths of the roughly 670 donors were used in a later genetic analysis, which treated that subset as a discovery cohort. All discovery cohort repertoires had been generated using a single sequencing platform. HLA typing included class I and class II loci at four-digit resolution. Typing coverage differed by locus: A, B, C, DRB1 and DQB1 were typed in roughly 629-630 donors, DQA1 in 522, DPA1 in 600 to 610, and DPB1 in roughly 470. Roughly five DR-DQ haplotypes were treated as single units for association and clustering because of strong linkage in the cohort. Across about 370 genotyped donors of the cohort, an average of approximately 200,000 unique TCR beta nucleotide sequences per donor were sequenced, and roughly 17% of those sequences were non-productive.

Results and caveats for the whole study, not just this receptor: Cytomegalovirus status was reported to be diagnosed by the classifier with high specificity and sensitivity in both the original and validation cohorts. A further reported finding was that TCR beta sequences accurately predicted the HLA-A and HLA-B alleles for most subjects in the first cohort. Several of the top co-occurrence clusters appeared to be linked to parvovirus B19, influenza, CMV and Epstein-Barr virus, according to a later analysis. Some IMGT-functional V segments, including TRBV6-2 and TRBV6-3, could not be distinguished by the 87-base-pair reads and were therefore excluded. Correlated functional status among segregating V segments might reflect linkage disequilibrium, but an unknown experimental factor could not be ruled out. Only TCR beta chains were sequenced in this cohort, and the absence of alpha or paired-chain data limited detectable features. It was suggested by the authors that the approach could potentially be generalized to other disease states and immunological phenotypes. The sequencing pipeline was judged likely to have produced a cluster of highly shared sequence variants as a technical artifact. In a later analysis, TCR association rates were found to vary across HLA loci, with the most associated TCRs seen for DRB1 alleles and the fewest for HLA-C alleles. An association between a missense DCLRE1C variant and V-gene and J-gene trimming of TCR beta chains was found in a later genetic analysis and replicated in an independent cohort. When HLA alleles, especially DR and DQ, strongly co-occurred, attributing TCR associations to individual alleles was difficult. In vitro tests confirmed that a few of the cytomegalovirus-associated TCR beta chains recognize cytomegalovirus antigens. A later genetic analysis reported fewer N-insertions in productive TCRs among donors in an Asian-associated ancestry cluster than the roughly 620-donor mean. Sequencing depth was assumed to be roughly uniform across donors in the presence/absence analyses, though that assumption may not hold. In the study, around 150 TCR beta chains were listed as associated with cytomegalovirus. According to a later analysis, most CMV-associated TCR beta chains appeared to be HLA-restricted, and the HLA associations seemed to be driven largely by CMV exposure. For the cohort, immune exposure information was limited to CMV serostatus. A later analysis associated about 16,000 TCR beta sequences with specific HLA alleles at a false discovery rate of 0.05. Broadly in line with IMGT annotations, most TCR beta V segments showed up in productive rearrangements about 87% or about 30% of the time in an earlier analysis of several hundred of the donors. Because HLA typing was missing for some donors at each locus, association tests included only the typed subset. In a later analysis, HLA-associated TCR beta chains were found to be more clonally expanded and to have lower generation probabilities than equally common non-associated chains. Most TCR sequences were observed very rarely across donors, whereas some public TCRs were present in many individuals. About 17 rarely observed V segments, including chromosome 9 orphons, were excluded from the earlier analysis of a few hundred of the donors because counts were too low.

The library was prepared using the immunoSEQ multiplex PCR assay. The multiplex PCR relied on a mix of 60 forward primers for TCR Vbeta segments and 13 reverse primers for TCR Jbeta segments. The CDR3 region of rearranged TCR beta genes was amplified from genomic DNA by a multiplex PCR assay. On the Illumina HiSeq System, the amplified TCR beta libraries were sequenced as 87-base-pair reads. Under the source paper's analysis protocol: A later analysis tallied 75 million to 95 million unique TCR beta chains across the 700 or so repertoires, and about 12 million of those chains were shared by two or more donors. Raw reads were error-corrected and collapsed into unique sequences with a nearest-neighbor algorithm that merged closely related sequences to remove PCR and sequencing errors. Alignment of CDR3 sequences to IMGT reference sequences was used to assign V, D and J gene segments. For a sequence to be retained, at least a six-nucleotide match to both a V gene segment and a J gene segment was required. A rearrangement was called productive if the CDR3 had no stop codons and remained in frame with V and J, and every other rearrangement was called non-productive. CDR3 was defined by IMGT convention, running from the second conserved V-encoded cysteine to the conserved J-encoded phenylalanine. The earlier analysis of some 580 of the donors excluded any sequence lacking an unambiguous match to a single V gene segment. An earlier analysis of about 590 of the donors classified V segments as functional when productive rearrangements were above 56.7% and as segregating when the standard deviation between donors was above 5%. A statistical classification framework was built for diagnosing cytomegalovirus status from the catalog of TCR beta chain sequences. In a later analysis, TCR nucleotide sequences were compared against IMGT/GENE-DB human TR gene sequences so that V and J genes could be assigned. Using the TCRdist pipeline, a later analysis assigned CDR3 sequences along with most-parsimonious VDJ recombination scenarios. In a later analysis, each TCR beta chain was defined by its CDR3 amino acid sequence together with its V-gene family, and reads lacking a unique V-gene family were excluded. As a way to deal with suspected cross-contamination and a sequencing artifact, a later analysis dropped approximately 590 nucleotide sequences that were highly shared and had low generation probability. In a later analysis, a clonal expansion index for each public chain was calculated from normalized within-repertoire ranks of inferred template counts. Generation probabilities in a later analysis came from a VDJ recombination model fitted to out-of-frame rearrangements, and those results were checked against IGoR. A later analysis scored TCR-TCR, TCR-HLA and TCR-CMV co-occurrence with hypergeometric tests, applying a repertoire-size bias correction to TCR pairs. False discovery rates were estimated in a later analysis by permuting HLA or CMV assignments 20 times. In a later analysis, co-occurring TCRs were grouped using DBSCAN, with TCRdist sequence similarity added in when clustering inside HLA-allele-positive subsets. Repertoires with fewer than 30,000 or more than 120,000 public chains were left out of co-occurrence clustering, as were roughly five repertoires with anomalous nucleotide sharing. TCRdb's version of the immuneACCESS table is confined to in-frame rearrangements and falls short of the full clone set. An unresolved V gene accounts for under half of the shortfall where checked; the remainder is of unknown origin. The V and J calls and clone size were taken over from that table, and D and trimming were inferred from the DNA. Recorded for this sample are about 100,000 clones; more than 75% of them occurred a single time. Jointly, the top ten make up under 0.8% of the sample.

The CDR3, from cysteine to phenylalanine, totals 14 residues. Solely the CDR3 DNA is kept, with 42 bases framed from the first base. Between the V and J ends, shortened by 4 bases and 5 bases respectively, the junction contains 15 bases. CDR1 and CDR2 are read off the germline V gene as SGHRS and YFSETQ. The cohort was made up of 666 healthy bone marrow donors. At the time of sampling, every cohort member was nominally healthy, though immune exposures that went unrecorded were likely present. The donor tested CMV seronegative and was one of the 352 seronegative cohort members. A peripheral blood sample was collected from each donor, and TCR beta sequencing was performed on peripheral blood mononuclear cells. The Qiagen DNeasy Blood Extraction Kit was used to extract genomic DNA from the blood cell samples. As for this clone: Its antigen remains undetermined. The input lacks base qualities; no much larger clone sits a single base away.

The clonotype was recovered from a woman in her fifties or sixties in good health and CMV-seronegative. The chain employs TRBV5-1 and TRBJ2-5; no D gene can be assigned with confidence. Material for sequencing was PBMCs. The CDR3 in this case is CASSPETPGETQYF. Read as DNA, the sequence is TGCGCCAGCAGCCCCGAGACTCCTGGGGAGACCCAGTACTTC.